The rows below give T cell receptor beta chains drawn from one sample of a study of identical twins. TCRdb analysed the 5' RACE reads with MiXCR anew, one entry per CDR3 protein. The sample includes under 900,000 distinct CDR3 sequences, roughly 18% of them seen just once. The sample also formed part of further work on T cells expressing NK-cell markers.

Sequencing used PBMCs. All receptors derive from a young woman in good health. Each CDR3 is given with its conserved first and last residue. A D gene is named only where the DNA matches it firmly. A row's size may be missing; if present it is once, few, many or a size class.

v_gene	abundance	j_gene	d_gene	CDR3aa	CDR3nt
TRBV11-2	-	TRBJ1-1	TRBD1	CASSPTGAEAFF	TGTGCCAGCAGCCCAACAGGGGCCGAAGCTTTCTTT
TRBV11-2	many	TRBJ1-2	-	CASSSSGLTRHGYTF	TGTGCCAGCAGCTCATCAGGATTGACCCGCCATGGCTACACCTTC
TRBV12-3/TRBV12-4	-	TRBJ2-5	TRBD1	CASSPSGGGGTQYF	TGTGCCAGCAGCCCCTCAGGGGGCGGTGGAACCCAGTACTTC
TRBV12-3/TRBV12-4	few	TRBJ1-3	-	CASSFGRISGNTIYF	TGTGCCAGCAGTTTCGGACGGATCTCTGGAAACACCATATATTTT
TRBV5-5	many	TRBJ1-5	-	CASSLYPSGYQPQHF	TGTGCCAGCAGCTTATACCCCAGTGGTTATCAGCCCCAGCATTTT
TRBV12-3/TRBV12-4	-	TRBJ1-1	-	CASRATRGTEAFF	TGTGCCAGCAGGGCGACAAGAGGAACTGAAGCTTTCTTT
TRBV20-1	few	TRBJ2-7	-	CSVIDTGTSYEQYF	TGCAGTGTCATCGATACCGGGACAAGCTACGAGCAGTACTTC
TRBV6-2/TRBV6-3	-	TRBJ2-3	TRBD2	CASSYAPGLATWDTQYF	TGTGCCAGCAGTTATGCCCCGGGACTAGCGACTTGGGATACGCAGTATTTT
TRBV12-3/TRBV12-4	few	TRBJ2-7	-	CASSPGTLSYEQYF	TGTGCCAGCAGCCCAGGTACCCTCTCCTACGAGCAGTACTTC
TRBV10-3	-	TRBJ2-1	-	CAISGKDRYNEQFF	TGTGCCATCAGTGGTAAGGACCGGTACAATGAGCAGTTCTTC
TRBV6-5	-	TRBJ2-6	-	CASSYSVPDVLTF	TGTGCCAGCAGTTACTCAGTCCCGGACGTCCTGACTTTC
TRBV6-5	-	TRBJ1-2	-	CASSYSAENGYTF	TGTGCCAGCAGTTACTCGGCGGAAAACGGCTACACCTTC
TRBV5-1	-	TRBJ1-1	-	CASSPTLGAGEAFF	TGCGCCAGCAGCCCTACCCTCGGGGCTGGTGAAGCTTTCTTT
TRBV6-5	many	TRBJ1-1	-	CASSYPDGNTEAFF	TGTGCCAGCAGTTATCCTGACGGGAACACTGAAGCTTTCTTT
TRBV9	-	TRBJ2-3	-	CASSVTGADTQYF	TGTGCCAGCAGCGTGACGGGGGCAGATACGCAGTATTTT
TRBV5-6	-	TRBJ1-1	-	CASSPDFTRGNTEAFF	TGTGCCAGCAGCCCGGACTTCACCCGGGGCAACACTGAAGCTTTCTTT
TRBV9	few	TRBJ1-2	-	CASSGSPGYTF	TGTGCCAGCAGCGGATCTCCTGGCTACACCTTC
TRBV20-1	few	TRBJ2-7	TRBD1	CSATTISGQSYEQYF	TGCAGTGCTACTACTATATCGGGACAGAGTTACGAGCAGTACTTC
TRBV5-1	-	TRBJ2-3	TRBD1	CASRRGQEDTQYF	TGCGCCAGCAGAAGGGGGCAGGAAGATACGCAGTATTTT
TRBV5-6	few	TRBJ2-7	TRBD1	CASSKRGRDEQYF	TGTGCCAGCAGCAAGAGGGGGCGCGACGAGCAGTACTTC
TRBV27	many	TRBJ2-7	-	CASSLQGGAREQYF	TGTGCCAGCAGTCTACAAGGGGGGGCGCGGGAGCAGTACTTC
TRBV12-3/TRBV12-4	-	TRBJ2-5	TRBD2	CASGPPGGTKETQYF	TGTGCCAGCGGCCCTCCGGGAGGTACCAAAGAGACCCAGTACTTC
TRBV20-1	-	TRBJ2-2	TRBD2	CSARAGGPAGELFF	TGCAGTGCCCGGGCGGGAGGGCCCGCCGGGGAGCTGTTTTTT
TRBV6-2/TRBV6-3	few	TRBJ1-1	TRBD1	CASSYKPGTGVATEAFF	TGTGCCAGCAGTTACAAACCCGGGACAGGGGTGGCCACTGAAGCTTTCTTT
TRBV7-3	few	TRBJ2-1	TRBD2	CASSLTGLANEQFF	TGTGCCAGCAGCTTAACGGGACTAGCCAATGAGCAGTTCTTC
TRBV10-3	-	TRBJ1-2	-	CAISESAGKGLGGYTF	TGTGCCATCAGTGAGTCCGCTGGGAAGGGCCTTGGTGGCTACACCTTC
TRBV12-3/TRBV12-4	many	TRBJ2-1	TRBD1	CASSSGQSSYNEQFF	TGTGCCAGCAGCTCGGGACAGAGCTCCTACAATGAGCAGTTCTTC
TRBV6-5	-	TRBJ1-1	-	CASSYSGGVNTEAFF	TGTGCCAGCAGTTACTCCGGGGGAGTGAACACTGAAGCTTTCTTT
TRBV20-1	-	TRBJ2-3	TRBD2	CSARALAGAVDTQYF	TGCAGTGCTAGGGCCCTAGCGGGAGCGGTAGATACGCAGTATTTT
TRBV29-1	few	TRBJ1-4	TRBD1	CSVGVSGTGKLFF	TGCAGCGTTGGGGTATCAGGGACAGGAAAACTGTTTTTT
TRBV7-9	few	TRBJ2-7	-	CASSVRDEEQYF	TGTGCCAGCAGCGTACGGGACGAGGAGCAGTACTTC
TRBV12-3/TRBV12-4	-	TRBJ2-3	-	CASSPQGRLSTDTQYF	TGTGCCAGCAGCCCGCAAGGACGTCTAAGCACAGATACGCAGTATTTT
TRBV2	-	TRBJ2-4	-	CASSEKELLAKNIQYF	TGTGCCAGCAGTGAGAAAGAGCTACTAGCCAAAAACATTCAGTACTTC
TRBV20-1	few	TRBJ1-2	-	CSAREPGYGYTF	TGCAGTGCTAGAGAGCCAGGGTATGGCTACACCTTC
TRBV20-1	few	TRBJ1-1	-	CSASSQGPENTEAFF	TGCAGTGCTAGTTCTCAGGGACCGGAGAACACTGAAGCTTTCTTT
TRBV6-2/TRBV6-3	-	TRBJ1-1	-	CASSSDRLMNTEAFF	TGTGCCAGCAGTTCCGACAGACTCATGAACACTGAAGCTTTCTTT
TRBV6-1	-	TRBJ1-1	-	CASTVWGGNTEAFF	TGTGCCAGCACCGTTTGGGGGGGGAACACTGAAGCTTTCTTT
TRBV5-6	-	TRBJ2-1	TRBD2	CASSNLQTSGGADEQFF	TGTGCCAGCAGCAACCTCCAGACTAGCGGGGGGGCCGATGAGCAGTTCTTC
TRBV12-5	-	TRBJ2-5	-	CASGSMSPQETQYF	TGTGCTAGTGGTTCAATGTCGCCTCAAGAGACCCAGTACTTC
TRBV5-6	-	TRBJ2-3	TRBD1	CASSLQGQGLADTQYF	TGTGCCAGCAGCTTGCAAGGACAGGGTTTGGCCGATACGCAGTATTTT
TRBV29-1	few	TRBJ2-4	TRBD2	CSVDGLAGNIQYF	TGCAGCGTTGATGGTCTAGCGGGGAACATTCAGTACTTC
TRBV20-1	many	TRBJ1-2	-	CSARGQGYGYTF	TGCAGTGCTAGGGGGCAGGGTTATGGCTACACCTTC
TRBV2	-	TRBJ2-3	-	CASSPGPRATQYF	TGTGCCAGCAGTCCGGGACCCCGCGCCACGCAGTATTTT
TRBV9	-	TRBJ2-3	-	CASSVARTDTQYF	TGTGCCAGCAGCGTAGCTAGAACAGATACGCAGTATTTT
TRBV5-5	-	TRBJ2-2	-	CASSLLGSPSGVF	TGTGCCAGCAGCCTCCTCGGGTCCCCCTCAGGCGTTTTT
TRBV7-2	few	TRBJ2-5	TRBD2	CASSGLRGLAGVGAQYF	TGTGCCAGCAGCGGACTCCGAGGACTAGCGGGAGTAGGGGCCCAGTACTTC
TRBV24-1	few	TRBJ2-7	TRBD2	CATSDLHTASGLLYYEQYF	TGTGCCACCAGTGATTTGCATACGGCTAGCGGGTTATTGTACTACGAGCAGTACTTC
TRBV18	-	TRBJ2-2	-	CASSPPGRSGELFF	TGTGCCAGCTCACCACCGGGAAGGAGCGGGGAGCTGTTTTTT
TRBV3-1	-	TRBJ2-3	TRBD2	CASETAGGQDTQYF	TGTGCCAGCGAGACAGCGGGGGGCCAAGATACGCAGTATTTT
TRBV20-1	-	TRBJ2-7	-	CSAARGFNYEQYF	TGCAGTGCGGCACGGGGTTTCAACTACGAGCAGTACTTC
TRBV7-9	-	TRBJ1-1	-	CASSLARTVNTEAFF	TGTGCCAGCAGCTTAGCGCGGACCGTGAACACTGAAGCTTTCTTT
TRBV20-1	-	TRBJ2-7	-	CSALITETAVPYEQYF	TGCAGTGCCCTAATAACGGAGACAGCCGTCCCCTACGAGCAGTACTTC
TRBV6-1	-	TRBJ2-3	TRBD2	CASSIAGGYSTDTQYF	TGTGCCAGCAGCATAGCGGGGGGATATAGTACAGATACGCAGTATTTT
TRBV6-1	few	TRBJ2-1	-	CASSEIAGSSYNEQFF	TGTGCCAGCAGTGAAATCGCAGGGAGCTCCTACAATGAGCAGTTCTTC
TRBV5-1	-	TRBJ1-5	-	CASSLGPIGPVSNQPQHF	TGCGCCAGCAGCTTAGGTCCGATAGGGCCTGTAAGCAATCAGCCCCAGCATTTT